The next 6 T cell receptor beta chains were all read from a single sample in a study of T cell responses to AZD1222 COVID-19 vaccine. Sequencing was performed with immunoSEQ multiplex PCR; in TCRdb, only in-frame clones are kept and a portion is missing. The repertoire holds 80,000 to 95,000 clones, with 75% to 90% as singletons. The source was peripheral blood, collected on day 0 of AZD1222 vaccination. The receptors come from an adult in good health.

The J gene is TRBJ1-1, the V gene TRBV7-9, with TRBD1 matching 10 bases. J gave up 7 bases and V 4 bases, and 3 bases lay outside the gene matches. CDR1 and CDR2 (germline): SEHNR, FQNEAQ (reference sequence). This CDR3 has 13 amino acids. The CDR3 sequence: CASSSTGGGEAFF. Here the CDR3 DNA reads TGTGCCAGCAGCTCGACAGGGGGCGGTGAAGCTTTCTTT.

This chain uses TRBV19 with TRBJ2-7; 10 nucleotides agree with TRBD1. The germline V gene encodes CDR1 LNHDA and CDR2 SQIVND (reference sequence). CDR3 size: 15 residues. The junction had 8 bases not matched to a gene; V was cut back by 6 bases and J by 3 bases. CDR3 bases: TGTGCCAGTAGCACCCCCGGGACAGGGGTCTACGAGCAGTACTTC. Translation gives CASSTPGTGVYEQYF.

This clone appeared once. The chain employs TRBV7-2 and TRBJ2-7, with 7 bases lining up with TRBD1. Germline values: CDR1 SGHTA, CDR2 FQGNSA. There are 15 residues in the CDR3. V shed 0 bases and J 3 bases; nucleotides not matched to a gene: 5. DNA for the CDR3: TGTGCCAGCAGCTTAGCAAGGACAGGCGACTACGAGCAGTACTTC. This gives the protein CASSLARTGDYEQYF.

The rearrangement joins TRBV3-1 (or the pseudogene TRBV3-2) to TRBJ2-3; possibly TRBD1 for D (5 bases). CDR3 size: 15 residues. The germline V and J ends were trimmed by 4 bases and 0 bases, with 11 bases remaining between them. CDR1 is LGHDT, CDR2 YNNKEL, per germline (reference sequence). The CDR3 nucleotides read TGTGCCAGCAGCCTTAGACAGCCTAGCACAGATACGCAGTATTTT. Translated: CASSLRQPSTDTQYF.

The J gene is TRBJ2-3, the V gene TRBV9, with D uncertain. The germline V gene has CDR1 SGDLS and CDR2 YYNGEE. There are 14 residues in the CDR3. V was clipped by 4 bases and J by 1 base, with 10 bases between them. The CDR3 loop reads CASSNYHGTDTQYF. For the CDR3, the DNA is TGTGCCAGCAGCAATTACCACGGCACAGATACGCAGTATTTT.

This clone was seen a few times. This chain connects TRBV5-4 to TRBJ1-2; D may be TRBD1 (5 bases). V gave up 4 bases and J gave up 8 bases, with 15 bases separating them. This CDR3 is 13 amino acids long. CDR1 is SGHNT, CDR2 YYREEE, per germline (reference sequence). CDR3 in amino acids: CASSQTEGRGYTF. Here the CDR3 DNA reads TGTGCCAGCAGCCAAACGGAGGGGCGAGGCTACACCTTC. Looking up the rest from reference TRBV5-4 and TRBJ1-2 gives the full variable domain: ETGVTQSPTHLIKTRGQQVTLRCSSQSGHNTVSWYQQALGQGPQFIFQYYREEENGRGNFPPRFSGLQFPNYSSELNVNALELDDSALYLCASSQTEGRGYTFGSGTRLTVV.